This T cell receptor (beta chain) was captured by sequencing in a study of T cell repertoires in cytomegalovirus infection. The overall study: It can be stated that public TCR beta signatures indicated CMV infection as well as a matching HLA type. Findings and limits, study-wide: Frequencies of public TCR beta families were cumulated, and this identified carriers of CMV plus the relevant HLA. It was HLA-C-restricted CMV-specific TCR beta clonotypes that dominated the response ex vivo.

This CDR3 spans 14 amino acids. The V gene's germline CDR1 is SGHAT and CDR2 FQNNGV. V was cut by 2 bases and J by 3 bases, with 8 bases left in between. TCRdb fed the reads into MiXCR, producing one record per CDR3 protein. Of about 230,000 distinct CDR3 sequences listed, approximately 22% are singletons. Ten or more counts support this clonotype. The antigen is not known. Sequenced material: CD8+ T cells from PBMCs. This clonotype was obtained from a human donor in good health (CMV status not recorded). Some clones in this sample may be carry-over from other donors' samples. This rearrangement joins TRBV11-2 to TRBJ2-1; D might be TRBD1 (6 bases). This CDR3 is CASSLTTGYNEQFF. CDR3 nucleotides: TGTGCCAGCAGCTTAACGACAGGCTACAATGAGCAGTTCTTC.